The clone carrying this T cell receptor (beta chain) has a count of ten or more. The antigen remains undetermined. Germline V gene lookup returns CDR1 SGDLS and CDR2 YYNGEE. With V trimmed by 2 bases and J by 0 bases, 2 bases remained unmatched. This CDR3 spans 16 amino acids. These data originate in a study of CD8 T cells in ankylosing spondylitis. The TCR beta libraries were generated through quantitative 5'-RACE incorporating molecular barcodes. TCRdb independently ran MiXCR on the 5' RACE reads; one entry per CDR3 protein. The sample consists of tens of thousands of distinct CDR3 sequences, 5.3% of them appearing once. General study results and limits: Earlier literature documents some of the motif variants in reactive arthritis synovial fluid and blood. A TCR beta motif of 7 to 9 highly homologous variants seemed to mark ankylosing spondylitis blood. Disease-linked clones bore a CD8+ phenotype, appearing relatively rarely in peripheral blood.

V gene TRBV9 combines with J gene TRBJ2-1, with 10 bases matching TRBD2. The sequenced sample was blood, either unsorted or a sorted T cell fraction (not recorded which). The source of this sequence is a female donor with ankylosing spondylitis or in good health (not recorded which). The CDR3 DNA reads TGTGCCAGCAGCGTCAGCGGGGGGGCCTCCTACAATGAGCAGTTCTTC. Its protein is CASSVSGGASYNEQFF.